Shown below are 6 T cell receptor beta chains from a single sample sequenced in a study of blood T cell repertoires in COVID-19. This table comes from immunoSEQ multiplex PCR, and its TCRdb copy is limited to in-frame clones, with some not included. Of approximately 120,000 clones in the sample, 90% are singletons; the top ten hold about 1%. The sample taken for sequencing was peripheral blood. The receptors were gathered from a human donor in a cohort sampled during active COVID-19.

The J gene is TRBJ2-2, the V gene TRBV11-1; D possibly corresponds to TRBD1 (6 bases). V shed 3 bases and J shed 1 base, with 6 bases lying between them. This CDR3 contains 14 residues. Germline CDR1 reads SGHAT; CDR2 reads FQDESV (reference sequence). CDR3: CASSLDRNTGELFF. The DNA for the CDR3 is TGTGCCAGCAGCTTGGACAGGAACACCGGGGAGCTGTTTTTT.

V gene TRBV19 combines with J gene TRBJ1-2; D is unresolved. V was cut by 5 bases and J by 7 bases, with 14 bases left in between. Germline CDR1 reads LNHDA; CDR2 reads SQIVND (reference sequence). The length of the CDR3 is 13 residues. The CDR3 is CASSFDGVSGYTF. CDR3 in DNA: TGTGCCAGTAGTTTCGACGGGGTGTCTGGCTACACCTTC.

The chain carries TRBV29-1 and TRBJ1-2, with 10 bases matching TRBD1. This CDR3 is 18 amino acids long. The trim removed 4 bases at V and 3 bases at J, leaving 17 bases unmatched. The germline V gene has CDR1 SQVTM and CDR2 ANQGSEA. As DNA, the CDR3 is TGCAGCGTTGGGCTCGGGGTGGGACAGGGGACTATCGACTATGGCTACACCTTC. It translates to CSVGLGVGQGTIDYGYTF.

The rearrangement joins TRBV2 to TRBJ1-2, with a possible D match to TRBD1 (5 bases). The CDR3 sequence is 18 residues long. Trimming took off 0 bases at V and 3 bases at J, with 20 bases between the two ends. Germline loops: CDR1 SNHLY, CDR2 FYNNEI. This CDR3 is CASSEAGGGSLPHYGYTF. The DNA for the CDR3 is TGTGCCAGCAGTGAAGCGGGCGGGGGGTCTTTGCCCCACTATGGCTACACCTTC.

The chain links TRBV10-3 to TRBJ1-2, with no clear D. The germline CDR1 and CDR2 sequences are ENHRY and SYGVKD. The V end lost 6 bases, the J end lost 4 bases, and 12 bases lay between the germline ends. The CDR3 spans 13 residues. CDR3 sequence reads: CAIRNKRSYGYTF. As DNA, the CDR3 is TGTGCCATCAGAAATAAACGGAGCTATGGCTACACCTTC.

The chain has TRBV29-1 and TRBJ2-5, with 8 positions matching TRBD2. CDR3 size: 15 residues. Germline V CDR1 and CDR2: SQVTM, ANQGSEA. Germline trimming cut 4 bases from V and 5 bases from J; bases unmatched to any gene: 12. As DNA, the CDR3 is TGCAGCGTTGCAGTAGCGGGGACCCTCAGGGAGACCCAGTACTTC. Its translation: CSVAVAGTLRETQYF.